The 30 T cell receptor beta chains below all came from one sample that was sequenced in a study of OX40 agonist ivuxolimab in advanced cancers. Libraries were prepared by immunoSEQ multiplex PCR; TCRdb keeps only in-frame clonotypes and omits some of them. The table has 40,000 to 50,000 clones, roughly nine tenths seen once; the top ten hold 40% to 65%. Sequencing used CD4+ or CD8+ T cells sorted from blood, obtained in a trial of the OX40 agonist ivuxolimab. These TCRs come from an adult with an advanced solid tumor such as melanoma, head and neck, liver or kidney cancer.

The rearrangement links TRBV6-6 to TRBJ2-4, with D perhaps matching TRBD1 (6 bases). This CDR3 comprises 16 residues. Germline V gives CDR1 MNHNY, CDR2 SVGAGI (reference sequence). With 5 bases removed from V and 1 base from J, the gap between germline ends came to 15 bases. The CDR3 nucleotides read TGTGCCAGCAGTCCCACCAGGGGAAGGGCCAAAAACATTCAGTACTTC. It yields the protein CASSPTRGRAKNIQYF.

This chain connects TRBV13 to TRBJ2-2, with D perhaps TRBD2 (5 bases). Trimming stripped 4 bases from V and 5 bases from J, with 14 bases between. CDR3 size: 15 residues. The V gene's germline CDR1 is PRHDT and CDR2 FYEKMQ (reference sequence). CDR3 DNA sequence: TGTGCCAGCAGCTACGGACTGGAGGTTACCGGGGAGCTGTTTTTT. Protein: CASSYGLEVTGELFF. Drawing the rest from reference TRBV13 and TRBJ2-2, the complete variable domain is AAGVIQSPRHLIKEKRETATLKCYPIPRHDTVYWYQQGPGQDPQFLISFYEKMQSDKGSIPDRFSAQQFSDYHSELNMSSLELGDSALYFCASSYGLEVTGELFFGEGSRLTVL.

This chain joins TRBV7-9 and TRBJ1-2, with TRBD1 as a possible D gene (6 bases). Per the germline V gene, CDR1 is SEHNR and CDR2 is FQNEAQ (reference sequence). V gave up 6 bases and J gave up 3 bases, with 11 bases separating them. The CDR3 loop spans 13 amino acids. The CDR3 DNA sequence: TGTGCCAGCAGTTACGACAGGTACTATGGCTACACCTTC. The encoded protein is CASSYDRYYGYTF.

This chain uses TRBV6-1 with TRBJ2-6, with 12 bases aligning to TRBD1. The CDR3 spans 17 residues. Trimming removed 4 bases from V and 2 bases from J; junction bases left unmatched: 3. CDR1 MNHNS and CDR2 SASEGT come from the germline V gene. Here the CDR3 reads CASSAGTGGAGANVLTF. The CDR3 nucleotides read TGTGCCAGCAGTGCGGGGACAGGGGGCGCTGGGGCCAACGTCCTGACTTTC.

The chain uses TRBV11-2 and TRBJ2-7; 10 bases map to TRBD2. The CDR3 is made up of 14 amino acids. V was pared by 6 bases and J by 3 bases, with 5 bases of the junction left unmatched. Germline V lookup: CDR1 SGHAT, CDR2 FQNNGV. The CDR3 loop reads CASSRRTSGYEQYF. The CDR3 DNA is TGTGCCAGCAGTCGCAGGACTAGCGGCTACGAGCAGTACTTC.

V usage is TRBV19 and J usage is TRBJ2-1; D not resolved. CDR1 and CDR2 from the germline V gene are LNHDA and SQIVND (reference sequence). This CDR3 region has 15 residues. V was pared by 0 bases and J by 3 bases, with 9 bases between. For the CDR3, the DNA is TGTGCCAGTAGTATAGAGGTTATGAGCTACAATGAGCAGTTCTTC. Protein: CASSIEVMSYNEQFF.

This clone was observed once. The V gene is TRBV5-6, the J gene TRBJ2-7; 13 bases line up with TRBD2. Per the germline V gene, CDR1 is SGHDT and CDR2 is YYEEEE. The V segment lost 4 bases and the J segment 7 bases; nucleotides outside the gene matches: 5. The CDR3 is made up of 14 amino acids. CDR3 sequence: CASSTGLAGREQYF. In nucleotides, the CDR3 is TGTGCCAGCAGCACGGGACTAGCGGGGAGGGAGCAGTACTTC.

J is TRBJ1-2 and V is TRBV5-4, with D possibly matching TRBD1 (5 bases). Germline V gene data show CDR1 as SGHNT and CDR2 as YYREEE (reference sequence). This CDR3 is built from 16 residues. V was trimmed by 4 bases and J by 3 bases, leaving 19 bases between them. CDR3 residues: CASSPAGPGTDYGYTF. The CDR3 nucleotides read TGTGCCAGCAGCCCCGCAGGGCCAGGGACGGACTATGGCTACACCTTC. Looking up the rest from reference TRBV5-4 and TRBJ1-2 gives the full variable domain: ETGVTQSPTHLIKTRGQQVTLRCSSQSGHNTVSWYQQALGQGPQFIFQYYREEENGRGNFPPRFSGLQFPNYSSELNVNALELDDSALYLCASSPAGPGTDYGYTFGSGTRLTVV.

This clone was found a few times. The chain recombines TRBV19 with TRBJ1-5; maybe TRBD1 (5 bases). With 6 bases removed from V and 0 bases from J, the gap between germline ends came to 12 bases. This CDR3 region has 15 residues. Germline V gene data show CDR1 as LNHDA and CDR2 as SQIVND (reference sequence). The CDR3 reads CASRGGAYSNQPQHF. The CDR3 DNA follows: TGTGCCAGTAGAGGAGGGGCCTATAGCAATCAGCCCCAGCATTTT.

The rearrangement uses TRBV4-1 and TRBJ1-1; 9 bases map to TRBD1. The germline V gene encodes CDR1 MGHRA and CDR2 YSYEKL. V lost 1 base to trimming and J lost 1 base; unmatched junction nucleotides: 4. This CDR3 spans 16 amino acids. The CDR3 reads CASSQGGQGANTEAFF. The CDR3 nucleotides are TGCGCCAGCAGCCAAGGGGGACAGGGCGCGAACACTGAAGCTTTCTTT.

This chain links TRBV29-1 with TRBJ2-1; unclear D gene. This CDR3 comprises 14 residues. Deletions cut 2 bases from V and 8 bases from J, with 16 bases between. Germline CDR1 SQVTM, CDR2 ANQGSEA. CDR3 region: CSVESPNAPHEQFF. CDR3 DNA sequence: TGCAGCGTTGAATCTCCAAACGCCCCCCATGAGCAGTTCTTC.

The CDR3 sequence: CAISDQTEYYGYTF. CDR3 nucleotides: TGTGCCATCAGTGACCAAACAGAGTACTATGGCTACACCTTC. This chain uses TRBV10-3 with TRBJ1-2; D uncertain. With 3 bases removed from V and 3 bases from J, the gap between germline ends came to 11 bases. Germline lookup yields CDR1 ENHRY and CDR2 SYGVKD. The CDR3 loop spans 14 amino acids.

The chain carries TRBV7-2 and TRBJ2-5; 8 bases map to TRBD2. The CDR3 contains 14 residues. With 3 bases clipped from V and 5 bases from J, the junction kept 5 bases outside the gene matches. Germline lookup yields CDR1 SGHTA and CDR2 FQGNSA. The CDR3 DNA reads as TGTGCCAGCAGCTTGGTAGCGGGGCGGGAGACCCAGTACTTC. Amino acid sequence: CASSLVAGRETQYF.

The rearrangement links TRBV6-1 to TRBJ2-3; D is possibly TRBD2 (6 bases). Per the germline V gene, CDR1 is MNHNS and CDR2 is SASEGT. The V gene lost 5 bases and the J gene lost 3 bases, with 15 bases spanning the gap. The CDR3 extends over 15 amino acids. The chain's CDR3 is CASSFAGGNTDTQYF. The DNA of the CDR3 is TGTGCCAGCAGTTTCGCGGGCGGGAATACAGATACGCAGTATTTT.

Concerning this clone itself: Mismatch with germline at one junction end may stem from a read error. The V and J genes are TRBV5-6 and TRBJ1-1, with D unclear. Germline V CDR1 and CDR2: SGHDT, YYEEEE. The CDR3 has 13 residues. The CDR3 region has the DNA TGTACCAGCAGCCGTAACTGGAACACTGAAGCTTTCTTT. Translated, it gives CTSSRNWNTEAFF.

The gene calls are TRBV11-1 and TRBJ1-1, with a possible D match to TRBD1 (6 bases). This CDR3 contains 14 residues. Per germline, CDR1 SGHAT and CDR2 FQDESV (reference sequence). The V end lost 6 bases, the J end lost 3 bases, and 14 bases lay between the germline ends. The CDR3 loop reads CASRVQGGDTEAFF. Here the CDR3 DNA reads TGTGCCAGCAGAGTACAGGGAGGGGACACTGAAGCTTTCTTT.

In its sample, this clone was seen once. The chain links TRBV10-1 to TRBJ1-1, with TRBD1 identical over 9 bases. The trim removed 5 bases at V and 8 bases at J, leaving 3 bases unmatched. Germline V gene lookup returns CDR1 WNHNN and CDR2 SYGVQD (reference sequence). The CDR3 length is 12 residues. CDR3 in amino acids: CASSRGTGEAFF. CDR3 DNA sequence: TGCGCCAGCAGTAGAGGGACAGGGGAAGCTTTCTTT.

V and J are TRBV28 and TRBJ2-7; D might be TRBD2 (7 bases). This CDR3 has 15 amino acids. The V gene's germline CDR1 is MDHEN and CDR2 SYDVKM. V lost 7 bases to trimming and J lost 2 bases, with 18 bases between them. Here the CDR3 DNA reads TGTGCCAGCACAATGGGCGGGGGCACACCCTACGAGCAGTACTTC. Translation: CASTMGGGTPYEQYF.

This clone was seen only a few times. J is TRBJ2-2 and V is TRBV9, with 10 bases lining up with TRBD2. With 0 bases clipped from V and 5 bases from J, the junction kept 7 bases outside the gene matches. Germline V lookup: CDR1 SGDLS, CDR2 YYNGEE. CDR3 length: 17 residues. The CDR3 DNA reads TGTGCCAGCAGCGTAGCGGTTAGCGGGAGGAATACCGGGGAGCTGTTTTTT. This translates into CASSVAVSGRNTGELFF.

The chain carries TRBV19 and TRBJ1-4, with D unclear. Trimming stripped 4 bases from V and 0 bases from J, with 12 bases between. The CDR3 loop spans 16 amino acids. Germline CDR1 and CDR2: LNHDA and SQIVND (reference sequence). The CDR3 DNA sequence: TGTGCCAGTAGTACCACTCGGGGAGCAACTAATGAAAAACTGTTTTTT. Translation: CASSTTRGATNEKLFF.

This chain links TRBV5-1 with TRBJ1-2, with D perhaps matching TRBD1 (6 bases). Germline CDR1 and CDR2: SGHRS and YFSETQ. Trimming shortened V by 0 bases and J by 8 bases, and 17 bases separated the two germline ends. The CDR3 loop spans 15 amino acids. In DNA form, the CDR3 reads TGCGCCAGCAGCTTGGTAGCAGGGGCGGCGTGGGGCTACACCTTC. Encoded protein: CASSLVAGAAWGYTF. The variable domain in full, completed from reference TRBV5-1 and TRBJ1-2, reads KAGVTQTPRYLIKTRGQQVTLSCSPISGHRSVSWYQQTPGQGLQFLFEYFSETQRNKGNFPGRFSGRQFSNSRSEMNVSTLELGDSALYLCASSLVAGAAWGYTFGSGTRLTVV.

This clone was seen only once. V and J are TRBV6-6 and TRBJ2-1; D may be TRBD2 (5 bases). V shed 6 bases and J shed 0 bases, with 6 bases lying between them. This CDR3 has 13 amino acids. Germline V lookup: CDR1 MNHNY, CDR2 SVGAGI (reference sequence). Written as DNA, the CDR3 is TGTGCCAGCAGGGAGGTCTCCTACAATGAGCAGTTCTTC. This sequence encodes CASREVSYNEQFF.

The chain carries TRBV18 and TRBJ1-2; 9 nucleotides agree with TRBD1. Germline V gives CDR1 KGHSH, CDR2 LQKENI. The CDR3 consists of 15 residues. The junction had 3 bases not matched to a gene; V was cut back by 3 bases and J by 1 base. DNA of the CDR3: TGTGCCAGCTCACCTCGGACAGGGGATAACTATGGCTACACCTTC. Translated, it gives CASSPRTGDNYGYTF.

The V gene is TRBV21-1, the J gene TRBJ2-7; the D segment call TRBD2 is taken from the table without a DNA check. TRBV21-1 is a known pseudogene. The CDR3 sequence is 15 residues long. CDR3 residues: CASSARGRFSYEQYF. The CDR3 nucleotides are TGTGCCAGCAGCGCCAGAGGGCGGTTCTCCTACGAGCAGTACTTC.

The gene calls are TRBV5-1 and TRBJ1-1; D gene ambiguous. Deletions cut 4 bases from V and 0 bases from J, with 7 bases between. The CDR3 loop spans 13 amino acids. Looked up from germline, CDR1 is SGHRS and CDR2 is YFSETQ. DNA for the CDR3: TGCGCCAGCAGCGCTAGTCTGAACACTGAAGCTTTCTTT. Its translation is CASSASLNTEAFF.

This chain connects TRBV6-4 to TRBJ2-3, with TRBD1 as a possible D gene (6 bases). V gave up 3 bases and J gave up 2 bases, with 9 bases separating them. CDR3 length: 14 residues. The germline V gene has CDR1 MRHNA and CDR2 SNTAGT. This chain's CDR3 is CASSENRDTDTQYF. The CDR3 DNA sequence: TGTGCCAGCAGTGAAAACAGGGACACAGATACGCAGTATTTT.

The V and J genes are TRBV5-1 and TRBJ2-7; D is ambiguous. The CDR3 consists of 14 residues. V lost 1 base and J 0 bases, leaving 8 bases between the germline ends. Germline assignment: CDR1 SGHRS and CDR2 YFSETQ. CDR3 sequence: CASSLRWGSYEQYF. DNA for the CDR3: TGCGCCAGCAGCTTGCGTTGGGGCTCCTACGAGCAGTACTTC.

The chain is built from TRBV13 and TRBJ2-1; 8 bases match TRBD2. This CDR3 spans 15 amino acids. Trimming took 1 base from V and 9 from J; bases not matched to a gene: 8. The V gene's germline CDR1 is PRHDT and CDR2 FYEKMQ (reference sequence). The CDR3: CASSLAGGDTSEQFF. The CDR3 DNA is TGTGCCAGCAGCTTAGCCGGGGGGGACACTTCTGAGCAGTTCTTC.

The chain is built from TRBV11-2 and TRBJ1-5; TRBD1 agrees at 7 bases. V shed 5 bases, J shed 6 bases, and the junction held 7 bases outside the gene matches. The germline V gene has CDR1 SGHAT and CDR2 FQNNGV. The CDR3 extends over 14 amino acids. Here the CDR3 DNA reads TGTGCCAGCAGCCAAGAGAGGGGGCGTCAGCCCCAGCATTTT. Its translation: CASSQERGRQPQHF.

This clone was counted a single time. This chain uses TRBV7-2 with TRBJ2-1, with 11 bases that match TRBD2. Germline loops: CDR1 SGHTA, CDR2 FQGNSA. This CDR3 contains 15 residues. Trimming at V came to 2 bases and at J to 8 bases, leaving 5 bases not matched to a gene. CDR3 protein: CASSLNLAGGHEQFF. In nucleotides, the CDR3 is TGTGCCAGCAGCTTAAACCTAGCGGGGGGCCATGAGCAGTTCTTC.